The 30 T cell receptor beta chains below all came from one sample that was sequenced in a study of T cells in narcolepsy. Profiling relied on immunoSEQ multiplex PCR, and the TCRdb table lists in-frame clones only, not all of them. The sample has approximately 20,000 clones; around 92% are singletons. What was sequenced was CD45RA- memory CD4+ T cells from PBMCs. These receptors all come from a human donor with narcolepsy.

The gene calls are TRBV5-1 and TRBJ2-1; D gene uncertain. V dropped 4 bases and J dropped 2 bases, with 10 bases sitting between them. The CDR3 has 14 amino acids. The germline V gene encodes CDR1 SGHRS and CDR2 YFSETQ. The CDR3 sequence: CASSPESPYNEQFF. CDR3 DNA sequence: TGCGCCAGCAGCCCTGAGTCCCCCTACAATGAGCAGTTCTTC.

V and J are TRBV11-3 and TRBJ2-3, with D hard to call. The CDR3 is 13 residues long. The germline gives CDR1 SGHNT, CDR2 YENEEA. V lost 0 bases to trimming and J lost 4 bases, with 5 bases between them. Here the CDR3 reads CASSLDRADTQYF. CDR3 DNA sequence: TGTGCCAGCAGCTTAGATAGGGCAGATACGCAGTATTTT.

This clone was recorded only once. The V gene is TRBV9, the J gene TRBJ1-1; D is ambiguous. CDR1 is SGDLS and CDR2 is YYNGEE in the germline V gene. V was cut by 4 bases and J by 1 base, with 11 bases left in between. There are 14 residues in the CDR3. The CDR3 DNA follows: TGTGCCAGCAGCTCCGACGGATCGAACACTGAAGCTTTCTTT. Protein product: CASSSDGSNTEAFF.

The V and J genes are TRBV27 and TRBJ1-5; D unclear. The CDR3 has 19 residues. The ends were cut back, 5 bases at V and 6 bases at J, with 29 bases in the middle. Per the germline V gene, CDR1 is MNHEY and CDR2 is SMNVEV (reference sequence). The CDR3 DNA follows: TGTGCCAGCAGTCCTCCTCCCGAGCGGGGTTGGAGATGGGGTCAGCCCCAGCATTTT. Translation: CASSPPPERGWRWGQPQHF.

The rearrangement joins TRBV5-4 to TRBJ1-1; D possibly corresponds to TRBD1 (5 bases). V was trimmed by 5 bases and J by 4 bases, leaving 18 bases between them. The CDR3 contains 15 residues. Germline V CDR1 and CDR2: SGHNT, YYREEE (reference sequence). Here the CDR3 DNA reads TGTGCCAGCAGTATGGGAGGGGTTGGTGGCACTGAAGCTTTCTTT. It yields the protein CASSMGGVGGTEAFF. Full variable domain (rest looked up from reference TRBV5-4 and TRBJ1-1): ETGVTQSPTHLIKTRGQQVTLRCSSQSGHNTVSWYQQALGQGPQFIFQYYREEENGRGNFPPRFSGLQFPNYSSELNVNALELDDSALYLCASSMGGVGGTEAFFGQGTRLTVV.

This rearrangement joins TRBV5-1 to TRBJ2-7; D is possibly TRBD2 (6 bases). CDR3 length: 16 amino acids. The germline CDR1 and CDR2 sequences are SGHRS and YFSETQ. Trimming pared 0 bases from V and 7 bases from J, leaving 20 bases between. In nucleotides, the CDR3 is TGCGCCAGCAGCTTGGACGGGACGGTGCTCCGGGGGGAGCAGTACTTC. Translating gives CASSLDGTVLRGEQYF.

This rearrangement joins TRBV19 to TRBJ2-3; D might be TRBD1 (5 bases). The CDR3 loop spans 16 amino acids. Between the trimmed V and J ends, which lost 5 bases and 0 bases, there was a span of 15 bases. Germline lookup yields CDR1 LNHDA and CDR2 SQIVND (reference sequence). The CDR3 spells CASSGLTASSTDTQYF. CDR3 coding DNA: TGTGCCAGTAGTGGGCTGACAGCCTCTAGCACAGATACGCAGTATTTT. Complete variable domain (other parts from reference TRBV19 and TRBJ2-3): DGGITQSPKYLFRKEGQNVTLSCEQNLNHDAMYWYRQDPGQGLRLIYYSQIVNDFQKGDIAEGYSVSREKKESFPLTVTSAQKNPTAFYLCASSGLTASSTDTQYFGPGTRLTVL.

V is TRBV2 and J is TRBJ1-4; D unclear. The CDR3 extends over 14 amino acids. The V end was cut by 1 base, the J end by 4 bases, with 7 bases between. Germline assignment: CDR1 SNHLY and CDR2 FYNNEI. The CDR3 sequence is CASSEVTDNEKLFF. As DNA, the CDR3 is TGTGCCAGCAGTGAAGTTACAGATAATGAAAAACTGTTTTTT.

This chain's CDR3 is CATSRDPRREGMNQPQHF. DNA for the CDR3: TGTGCCACCAGCAGAGATCCCCGGAGGGAGGGGATGAATCAGCCCCAGCATTTT. V usage is TRBV15 and J usage is TRBJ1-5; a possible D gene is TRBD1 (5 bases). The V and J ends lost 0 bases and 4 bases respectively, with 19 bases between them. CDR3 length: 18 amino acids. Germline values: CDR1 LNHNV, CDR2 YYDKDF (reference sequence).

The rearrangement uses TRBV10-3 and TRBJ1-3; D is perhaps TRBD1 (5 bases). Trimming cost V 9 bases and J 8 bases, with 23 bases left between them. In germline, CDR1 is ENHRY, CDR2 SYGVKD. There are 15 residues in the CDR3. The CDR3 reads CAIRPGPKKVDTIYF. CDR3 DNA: TGTGCCATTCGTCCGGGACCTAAAAAGGTCGACACCATATATTTT.

The chain employs TRBV10-3 and TRBJ1-5; D might be TRBD1 (6 bases). CDR1 is ENHRY, CDR2 SYGVKD, per germline. Between the trimmed V and J ends, which lost 0 bases and 7 bases, there was a span of 13 bases. This CDR3 comprises 15 residues. CDR3 in amino acids: CAISESGEGGQPQHF. The CDR3 DNA is TGTGCCATCAGTGAGTCGGGGGAGGGGGGACAGCCCCAGCATTTT.

The rearrangement links TRBV5-1 to TRBJ1-4; D ambiguous. Per the germline V gene, CDR1 is SGHRS and CDR2 is YFSETQ. The CDR3 length is 22 residues. Trimming cost V 0 bases and J 3 bases, with 30 bases left between them. This chain's CDR3 is CASSLVGRRALSIAGANEKLFF. DNA for the CDR3: TGCGCCAGCAGCTTGGTCGGTAGGCGGGCACTTTCTATCGCCGGGGCTAATGAAAAACTGTTTTTT.

This CDR3 is CASAGVSAGGGYEQYF. The CDR3 coding sequence is TGTGCCAGCGCAGGGGTTTCTGCGGGAGGGGGGTACGAGCAGTACTTC. The chain joins TRBV28 to TRBJ2-7, with 9 bases that match TRBD2. Germline CDR1 is MDHEN and CDR2 is SYDVKM. The CDR3 totals 16 residues. The J segment lost 4 bases and the V segment lost 8 bases, leaving 15 bases of the junction unmatched.

The V call is TRBV30, the J call TRBJ1-2; D ambiguous. V lost 2 bases and J 0 bases, leaving 4 bases between the germline ends. The CDR3 spans 12 residues. Germline assignment: CDR1 GTSNPN and CDR2 SVGIG (reference sequence). CDR3 DNA sequence: TGTGCCTGGAGTAACGCTAACTATGGCTACACCTTC. This codes for CAWSNANYGYTF.

This sequence joins TRBV28 and TRBJ2-7, with D uncertain. V lost 6 bases, J lost 2 bases, and 17 bases lay in between. Germline-derived CDR1 and CDR2 are MDHEN and SYDVKM. CDR3 size: 15 residues. The CDR3: CASSSPGGTTYEQYF. The CDR3 region has the DNA TGTGCCAGCAGCTCGCCGGGCGGAACAACCTACGAGCAGTACTTC.

The rearrangement joins TRBV14 to TRBJ2-5; 7 bases line up with TRBD1. After removal of 0 bases from V and 1 base from J, the junction contained 5 bases not matched to a gene. This CDR3 is 16 amino acids long. The germline gives CDR1 SGHDN, CDR2 FVKESK. The CDR3 nucleotides are TGTGCCAGCAGCCAAGATGCAGGGACAGCCCAAGAGACCCAGTACTTC. Protein product: CASSQDAGTAQETQYF.

The V and J genes are TRBV7-9 and TRBJ2-4; D is perhaps TRBD1 (6 bases). The CDR3 covers 18 residues. V lost 0 bases and J 3 bases, leaving 18 bases between the germline ends. Germline lookup yields CDR1 SEHNR and CDR2 FQNEAQ (reference sequence). In DNA, the CDR3 is TGTGCCAGCAGCTTAGCCACCGGGACACACGGAGGCAAAAACATTCAGTACTTC. Its translation is CASSLATGTHGGKNIQYF.

This chain links TRBV27 with TRBJ2-1; either TRBD1 or TRBD2 may fit D (5 bases each). The V end was cut by 4 bases, the J end by 8 bases, with 12 bases between. Germline assignment: CDR1 MNHEY and CDR2 SMNVEV (reference sequence). CDR3 length equals 13 residues. The CDR3 region has the DNA TGTGCCAGCAGTTCCATTGGGGGTGATGAGCAGTTCTTC. Translating it yields CASSSIGGDEQFF.

This clone was picked up one time. This chain connects TRBV29-1 to TRBJ2-1; D may be TRBD1 or TRBD2 (7 bases each). V lost 7 bases and J 9 bases, leaving 22 bases between the germline ends. From germline, CDR1 is SQVTM and CDR2 ANQGSEA. This CDR3 comprises 14 residues. The CDR3 region is CSADRAGVRGEQFF. The CDR3, as DNA: TGCAGCGCCGACAGGGCGGGAGTAAGGGGTGAGCAGTTCTTC.

This chain connects TRBV5-1 to TRBJ2-3; D uncertain. The CDR3 has 13 residues. CDR1 SGHRS and CDR2 YFSETQ come from the germline V gene. V lost 7 bases, J lost 0 bases, and 9 bases lay in between. CDR3 nucleotides: TGCGCCAGCCGTCCCCCGAGCACAGATACGCAGTATTTT. Encoded protein: CASRPPSTDTQYF.

This sequence joins TRBV19 and TRBJ1-5; possible D gene TRBD1, 5 bases. V was trimmed by 4 bases and J by 4 bases, leaving 17 bases between them. Germline lookup yields CDR1 LNHDA and CDR2 SQIVND (reference sequence). The CDR3 extends over 16 amino acids. The CDR3 here is CASSNPPGTRNQPQHF. The CDR3 nucleotides are TGTGCCAGTAGTAACCCCCCCGGGACCCGTAATCAGCCCCAGCATTTT. Based on the CDR3 plus reference TRBV19 and TRBJ1-5, the full variable domain is DGGITQSPKYLFRKEGQNVTLSCEQNLNHDAMYWYRQDPGQGLRLIYYSQIVNDFQKGDIAEGYSVSREKKESFPLTVTSAQKNPTAFYLCASSNPPGTRNQPQHFGDGTRLSIL.

The rearrangement joins TRBV30 to TRBJ1-4; D gene ambiguous. V lost 1 base to trimming and J lost 0 bases, with 6 bases between them. Germline CDR1 is GTSNPN and CDR2 is SVGIG (reference sequence). The CDR3 runs to 14 residues. In DNA, the CDR3 is TGTGCCTGGAGTGAGGCATCAACTAATGAAAAACTGTTTTTT. Translated, it gives CAWSEASTNEKLFF.

This clone was found a few times. Different DNA sequences within this sample yield the same CDR3. The V and J genes are TRBV5-6 and TRBJ2-7; 10 positions match TRBD1. The V segment lost 4 bases and the J segment 3 bases; nucleotides outside the gene matches: 4. Per the germline V gene, CDR1 is SGHDT and CDR2 is YYEEEE. The length of the CDR3 is 14 residues. The CDR3 DNA reads TGTGCCAGCAGCAAGGGACAGGGGCGCTACGAGCAGTACTTC. Its translation is CASSKGQGRYEQYF.

The chain carries TRBV7-2 and TRBJ2-5; 14 bases align to TRBD2. The end of the DNA is better explained by TRBJ2-7, so the J call may be wrong. This CDR3 spans 15 amino acids. Germline CDR1 is SGHTA and CDR2 is FQGNSA. As DNA, the CDR3 is TGTGCCAGCAGCTTGGGACTAGCGGGAGAAAGCGAGCAGTACTTC. Translated: CASSLGLAGESEQYF.

The chain is built from TRBV30 and TRBJ2-7, with D unclear. V lost 0 bases and J 3 bases, leaving 18 bases between the germline ends. The CDR3 contains 16 residues. Germline lookup yields CDR1 GTSNPN and CDR2 SVGIG (reference sequence). In DNA form, the CDR3 reads TGTGCCTGGAGTGTTAAGCGTTCGGGTGGGGACTACGAGCAGTACTTC. The encoded protein is CAWSVKRSGGDYEQYF.

The chain employs TRBV7-2 and TRBJ1-1, with D uncertain. Germline V gene sequence: CDR1 SGHTA, CDR2 FQGNSA. The V and J ends lost 4 bases and 1 base respectively, with 10 bases between them. The CDR3 sequence is 14 residues long. In DNA form, the CDR3 reads TGTGCCAGCAGCTCCCCATACAAGAACACTGAAGCTTTCTTT. It specifies CASSSPYKNTEAFF. The full variable domain, in which reference TRBV7-2 and TRBJ1-1 provide the parts outside the CDR3, is GAGVSQSPSNKVTEKGKDVELRCDPISGHTALYWYRQSLGQGLEFLIYFQGNSAPDKSGLPSDRFSAERTGGSVSTLTIQRTQQEDSAVYLCASSSPYKNTEAFFGQGTRLTVV.

The chain uses TRBV6-4 and TRBJ2-3; TRBD1 or TRBD2 may be the D gene (5 bases each). The germline gives CDR1 MRHNA, CDR2 SNTAGT. This CDR3 spans 17 amino acids. V lost 2 bases to trimming and J lost 3 bases, with 18 bases between them. This CDR3 is CASSDGDQPTGTDTQYF. CDR3 nucleotides: TGTGCCAGCAGTGACGGGGACCAGCCCACGGGGACAGATACGCAGTATTTT.

V and J are TRBV5-5 and TRBJ2-5; D is unresolved. The CDR3 has 13 residues. With 4 bases removed from V and 0 bases from J, the gap between germline ends came to 7 bases. Germline lookup yields CDR1 SGHKS and CDR2 YYEKEE (reference sequence). In DNA form, the CDR3 reads TGTGCCAGCAGCCAACCGAACCAAGAGACCCAGTACTTC. This translates into CASSQPNQETQYF.

V gene TRBV29-1 combines with J gene TRBJ1-1; tentatively, D is TRBD1 (6 bases). Deletions cut 0 bases from V and 5 bases from J, with 7 bases between. Germline V gene data show CDR1 as SQVTM and CDR2 as ANQGSEA. CDR3 length: 12 residues. In DNA form, the CDR3 reads TGCAGCGTTGAAGAGGGGGCGACTGAAGCTTTCTTT. It is translated as CSVEEGATEAFF.

The chain uses TRBV18 and TRBJ2-1, with D hard to call. Germline values: CDR1 KGHSH, CDR2 LQKENI. With 3 bases removed from V and 8 bases from J, the gap between germline ends came to 14 bases. The CDR3 has 14 amino acids. Here the CDR3 DNA reads TGTGCCAGCTCACCCGGATCAAACGGCGATGAGCAGTTCTTC. Its translation: CASSPGSNGDEQFF.